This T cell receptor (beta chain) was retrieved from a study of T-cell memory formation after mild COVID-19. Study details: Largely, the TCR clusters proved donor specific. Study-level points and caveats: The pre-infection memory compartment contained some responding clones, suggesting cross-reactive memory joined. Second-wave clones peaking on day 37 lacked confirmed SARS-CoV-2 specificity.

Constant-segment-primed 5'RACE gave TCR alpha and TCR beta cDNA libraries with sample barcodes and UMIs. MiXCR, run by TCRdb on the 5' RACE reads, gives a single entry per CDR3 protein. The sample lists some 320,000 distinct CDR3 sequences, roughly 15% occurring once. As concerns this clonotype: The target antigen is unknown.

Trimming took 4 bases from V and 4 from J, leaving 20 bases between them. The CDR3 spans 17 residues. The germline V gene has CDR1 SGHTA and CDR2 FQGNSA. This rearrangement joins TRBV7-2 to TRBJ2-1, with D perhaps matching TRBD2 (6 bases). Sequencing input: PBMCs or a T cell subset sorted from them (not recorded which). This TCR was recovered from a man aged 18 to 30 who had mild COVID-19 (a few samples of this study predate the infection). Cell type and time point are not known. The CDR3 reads CASSSPSGLATYNEQFF. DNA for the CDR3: TGTGCCAGCAGCTCACCCTCGGGGCTAGCGACTTACAATGAGCAGTTCTTC.